The clone carrying this TCR beta chain was counted between two and nine times. Its antigen is unknown. Vbeta (60) and Jbeta (13) primers were used in the PCR. Sequencing was performed with immunoSEQ multiplex PCR; in TCRdb, only in-frame clones are kept and a portion is missing. This table holds around 220,000 clones, around 80% found once. Healthy individuals who donated bone marrow served as the donors. The sample originates from a study of cytomegalovirus exposure and HLA in healthy donors. Study results and caveats: Other equally common chains were less clonally expanded than HLA-associated TCR beta chains, a later analysis showed. Reported results showed that the classifier diagnosed cytomegalovirus status with high specificity and sensitivity. Most TCR beta V segments were productive about 90% or about 30% of the time in an earlier analysis.

Germline CDR1 reads SGHRS; CDR2 reads YFSETQ. After removal of 0 bases from V and 4 bases from J, the junction contained 2 bases not matched to a gene. The CDR3 totals 14 residues. The source of this sequence is a middle-aged man in good health and CMV-seronegative. The material sequenced was PBMCs. This chain links TRBV5-1 with TRBJ1-1, with 8 bases identical to TRBD1. The CDR3 DNA reads TGCGCCAGCAGCTTGGACAGGGGGGTCACTGAAGCTTTCTTT. Translation gives CASSLDRGVTEAFF.